The 29 T cell receptor beta chains below come from one sample, sequenced in a study of cytomegalovirus exposure and HLA in healthy donors. Sequencing was performed with immunoSEQ multiplex PCR; in TCRdb, only in-frame clones are kept and a portion is missing. Of some 68,000 clones in the sample, 95% to 97% were seen once. The sequencing sample was made of PBMCs. The receptor set was obtained from a man between 18 and 35 years old in good health and CMV-seronegative.

In DNA, the CDR3 is TGTGCCTGGAGTTTCGACACTGAAGCTTTCTTT. As protein: CAWSFDTEAFF. The chain recombines TRBV30 with TRBJ1-1, with no clear D. Trimming stripped 2 bases from V and 3 bases from J, with 4 bases between. The germline V gene has CDR1 GTSNPN and CDR2 SVGIG (reference sequence). The CDR3 covers 11 residues.

V usage is TRBV5-6 and J usage is TRBJ1-1; no reliable D call. Trimming took off 3 bases at V and 11 bases at J, with 20 bases between the two ends. The germline V gene has CDR1 SGHDT and CDR2 YYEEEE. The CDR3 extends over 14 amino acids. The chain's CDR3 is CASSSPQRRSGAFF. In DNA, the CDR3 is TGTGCCAGCAGCTCCCCTCAAAGGAGGAGTGGGGCTTTCTTT.

The chain uses TRBV10-2 and TRBJ1-1; D might be TRBD1 (5 bases). This CDR3 has 12 amino acids. The ends were cut back, 4 bases at V and 7 bases at J, with 10 bases in the middle. The V gene's germline CDR1 is WSHSY and CDR2 SAAADI. The CDR3 loop reads CASSVDSIEAFF. In nucleotides, the CDR3 is TGCGCCAGCAGTGTTGACAGTATTGAAGCTTTCTTT.

The V gene is TRBV6-5, the J gene TRBJ1-5; unclear D gene. The ends were cut back, 6 bases at V and 3 bases at J, with 12 bases in the middle. This CDR3 has 14 residues. Germline V lookup: CDR1 MNHEY, CDR2 SVGAGI. In DNA form, the CDR3 reads TGTGCCAGCAGCGACGGAGGTTACAATCAGCCCCAGCATTTT. Protein product: CASSDGGYNQPQHF.

In DNA form, the CDR3 reads TGTGCCAGCACCCCCCTCCCGGACACCTCCTACGAGCAGTACTTC. Translating gives CASTPLPDTSYEQYF. The chain recombines TRBV6-6 with TRBJ2-7, with a tentative D call TRBD1 (5 bases). Germline CDR1 reads MNHNY; CDR2 reads SVGAGI (reference sequence). This CDR3 is 15 amino acids long. Trimming cost V 7 bases and J 0 bases, with 16 bases left between them.

The V gene is TRBV11-3, the J gene TRBJ2-7; D unclear. Germline loops: CDR1 SGHNT, CDR2 YENEEA. V was shortened by 4 bases and J by 0 bases, with 10 bases between the two germline ends. The CDR3 loop spans 14 amino acids. The CDR3 is CASSSHESSYEQYF. Here the CDR3 DNA reads TGTGCCAGCAGCTCGCACGAGAGCTCCTACGAGCAGTACTTC.

The chain combines TRBV6-1 with TRBJ2-7, with 8 bases identical to TRBD1. After removal of 4 bases from V and 11 bases from J, the junction contained 7 bases not matched to a gene. Germline V lookup: CDR1 MNHNS, CDR2 SASEGT. The length of the CDR3 is 12 residues. This chain's CDR3 is CASSARTGFEYF. In DNA, the CDR3 is TGTGCCAGCAGTGCCCGGACAGGGTTTGAGTACTTC.

The chain's CDR3 is CASSIEGIGNTIYF. The DNA for the CDR3 is TGTGCCAGTAGTATCGAGGGAATTGGAAACACCATATATTTT. This rearrangement joins TRBV19 to TRBJ1-3; D ambiguous. Looked up from germline, CDR1 is LNHDA and CDR2 is SQIVND (reference sequence). The CDR3 covers 14 residues. Trimming cost V 3 bases and J 3 bases, with 9 bases left between them.

The V gene is TRBV2, the J gene TRBJ2-5; the D gene is possibly TRBD2 (5 bases). V was shortened by 7 bases and J by 5 bases, with 8 bases between the two germline ends. Germline CDR1 and CDR2: SNHLY and FYNNEI. The CDR3 extends over 11 amino acids. DNA for the CDR3: TGTGCCAGCAACGAGGGCGAGACCCAGTACTTC. This gives the protein CASNEGETQYF. Together with reference TRBV2 and TRBJ2-5, the CDR3 gives the full variable domain: EPEVTQTPSHQVTQMGQEVILRCVPISNHLYFYWYRQILGQKVEFLVSFYNNEISEKSEIFDDQFSVERPDGSNFTLKIRSTKLEDSAMYFCASNEGETQYFGPGTRLLVL.

The chain couples TRBV7-2 to TRBJ1-3; D perhaps matches TRBD1 (5 bases). Between the trimmed V and J ends, which lost 2 bases and 0 bases, there was a span of 8 bases. The CDR3 contains 15 residues. In germline, CDR1 is SGHTA, CDR2 FQGNSA. The chain's CDR3 is CASSLTGSSGNTIYF. In DNA, the CDR3 is TGTGCCAGCAGCTTAACAGGCAGCTCTGGAAACACCATATATTTT.

The chain has TRBV6-5 and TRBJ2-5, with 11 bases matching TRBD1. CDR1 MNHEY and CDR2 SVGAGI come from the germline V gene. J gave up 4 bases and V 1 base, and 5 bases lay outside the gene matches. The CDR3 consists of 16 residues. In nucleotides, the CDR3 is TGTGCCAGCAGTTACTGGACAGGGGGCACAGGAGAGACCCAGTACTTC. Its protein product is CASSYWTGGTGETQYF.

The gene calls are TRBV9 and TRBJ2-3; TRBD2 might be the D (6 bases). From germline, CDR1 is SGDLS and CDR2 YYNGEE. The CDR3 sequence is 14 residues long. The V end was cut by 3 bases, the J end by 6 bases, with 14 bases between. CDR3 DNA sequence: TGTGCCAGCAGCGCCGGGAGTAGATACGATACGCAGTATTTT. The encoded protein is CASSAGSRYDTQYF.

The genes are TRBV10-2 and TRBJ1-1, with no clear D. V lost 3 bases and J 0 bases, leaving 5 bases between the germline ends. Germline V gives CDR1 WSHSY, CDR2 SAAADI. The CDR3 is 13 residues long. The CDR3 nucleotides are TGCGCCAGCAGTGATTCAGTGAACACTGAAGCTTTCTTT. This encodes CASSDSVNTEAFF.

The genes are TRBV27 and TRBJ1-5; 8 bases agree with TRBD1. Germline V CDR1 and CDR2: MNHEY, SMNVEV (reference sequence). The V and J ends lost 8 bases and 2 bases, in that order; junction bases with no gene match: 2. This CDR3 has 13 amino acids. CDR3 in DNA: TGTGCCAGCGGACAGGGAGGCAATCAGCCCCAGCATTTT. It is translated as CASGQGGNQPQHF.

This clone showed up just once. The V and J genes are TRBV30 and TRBJ1-5, with a weak D call TRBD1 (5 bases). This CDR3 has 17 amino acids. Germline CDR1 is GTSNPN and CDR2 is SVGIG (reference sequence). The chain's CDR3 is CAPNRLTGVDSNQPQHF. In DNA form, the CDR3 reads TGTGCTCCTAATAGGTTGACGGGGGTGGATAGCAATCAGCCCCAGCATTTT.

The genes are TRBV28 and TRBJ2-5, with 11 nucleotides matching TRBD2. The CDR3 length is 14 residues. The V gene end was trimmed by 2 bases and the J gene end by 9 bases; junction bases not matched to a gene: 5. Per the germline V gene, CDR1 is MDHEN and CDR2 is SYDVKM. CDR3 protein: CASSLTGLADAQYF. The CDR3 region has the DNA TGTGCCAGCAGTTTAACGGGACTAGCGGATGCCCAGTACTTC.

J is TRBJ1-2 and V is TRBV28, with D possibly TRBD1 on 5 matching bases. CDR3 length: 13 amino acids. V shed 4 bases and J shed 7 bases, with 13 bases lying between them. CDR1 MDHEN and CDR2 SYDVKM come from the germline V gene. The CDR3 DNA reads TGTGCCAGCAGTTCTACGCAGGGCGGTGGCTACACCTTC. It specifies CASSSTQGGGYTF.

V gene TRBV5-1 combines with J gene TRBJ2-5, with TRBD1 matching over 8 bases. V trimming: 0 bases; J trimming: 3 bases; junction bases outside the gene matches: 4. Germline V gene sequence: CDR1 SGHRS, CDR2 YFSETQ. This CDR3 has 15 amino acids. The CDR3 DNA is TGCGCCAGCAGCTTGGGTGTGACAGGGGAAGAGACCCAGTACTTC. It encodes CASSLGVTGEETQYF.

The chain carries TRBV6-1 and TRBJ2-7, with D tentatively TRBD2 (7 bases). The ends were cut back, 2 bases at V and 11 bases at J, with 13 bases in the middle. In germline, CDR1 is MNHNS, CDR2 SASEGT. This CDR3 is 12 amino acids long. The CDR3 is CASSELGGGEYF. The CDR3, as DNA: TGTGCCAGCAGTGAATTAGGGGGAGGGGAGTACTTC.

This sequence joins TRBV19 and TRBJ1-5; D is uncertain. V dropped 3 bases and J dropped 4 bases, with 13 bases sitting between them. Germline CDR1 LNHDA, CDR2 SQIVND (reference sequence). CDR3 size: 15 residues. CDR3 nucleotides: TGTGCCAGTAGTATTTCGGGAGGTTTGAATCAGCCCCAGCATTTT. This sequence encodes CASSISGGLNQPQHF.

The chain employs TRBV5-1 and TRBJ1-2, with a tentative D call TRBD1 (6 bases). The CDR3 spans 13 residues. Germline CDR1 reads SGHRS; CDR2 reads YFSETQ. The V end lost 2 bases, the J end lost 4 bases, and 9 bases lay between the germline ends. Written as DNA, the CDR3 is TGCGCCAGCAGCTTCGGACAGATCTATGGCTACACCTTC. As protein: CASSFGQIYGYTF.

V and J are TRBV6-5 and TRBJ1-4, with D possibly matching TRBD1 (6 bases). This CDR3 has 15 residues. V was shortened by 2 bases and J by 2 bases, with 9 bases between the two germline ends. The germline V gene has CDR1 MNHEY and CDR2 SVGAGI. The CDR3 reads CASSYGGSTNEKLFF. As DNA, the CDR3 is TGTGCCAGCAGTTACGGGGGCTCCACTAATGAAAAACTGTTTTTT.

The CDR3 DNA reads TGTGCCAGCAGCCTCGGACTAGCGGTGTCAGATACGCAGTATTTT. Protein sequence: CASSLGLAVSDTQYF. The chain joins TRBV7-2 to TRBJ2-3; 10 bases are a match to TRBD2. This CDR3 has 15 amino acids. After removal of 5 bases from V and 4 bases from J, the junction contained 6 bases not matched to a gene. CDR1 and CDR2 (germline): SGHTA, FQGNSA. The complete variable domain, with remaining parts taken from reference TRBV7-2 and TRBJ2-3, reads GAGVSQSPSNKVTEKGKDVELRCDPISGHTALYWYRQSLGQGLEFLIYFQGNSAPDKSGLPSDRFSAERTGGSVSTLTIQRTQQEDSAVYLCASSLGLAVSDTQYFGPGTRLTVL.

J is TRBJ2-3 and V is TRBV19, with 9 nucleotides matching TRBD2. Losses at the gene ends were 8 bases for V and 4 bases for J; bases not matched to a gene: 7. The CDR3 contains 14 residues. Germline-derived CDR1 and CDR2 are LNHDA and SQIVND (reference sequence). This chain's CDR3 is CASRQLAGSDTQYF. The CDR3 DNA reads as TGTGCCAGTCGACAACTAGCGGGTTCAGATACGCAGTATTTT. The full variable domain, completed using reference TRBV19 and TRBJ2-3, is DGGITQSPKYLFRKEGQNVTLSCEQNLNHDAMYWYRQDPGQGLRLIYYSQIVNDFQKGDIAEGYSVSREKKESFPLTVTSAQKNPTAFYLCASRQLAGSDTQYFGPGTRLTVL.

The chain couples TRBV19 to TRBJ2-2; possibly TRBD1 for D (6 bases). Germline V gives CDR1 LNHDA, CDR2 SQIVND (reference sequence). The CDR3 is made up of 14 amino acids. V was pared by 7 bases and J by 7 bases, with 16 bases between. CDR3 nucleotide sequence: TGTGCCAGTAACTACCGGGACATTGGCGGGGAGCTGTTTTTT. It specifies CASNYRDIGGELFF.

This clone was picked up a small number of times. This chain links TRBV5-1 with TRBJ1-1; D is unclear. Germline V gene sequence: CDR1 SGHRS, CDR2 YFSETQ. Trimming took off 0 bases at V and 3 bases at J, with 9 bases between the two ends. The CDR3 is 14 residues long. Written as DNA, the CDR3 is TGCGCCAGCAGCTTGGTAGTAAGAGACACTGAAGCTTTCTTT. Translated, it gives CASSLVVRDTEAFF.

V gene TRBV7-2 combines with J gene TRBJ2-7; 10 positions match TRBD1. The CDR3 consists of 15 residues. The V and J ends lost 5 bases and 3 bases, in that order; junction bases with no gene match: 7. Germline CDR1 SGHTA, CDR2 FQGNSA. In nucleotides, the CDR3 is TGTGCCAGCAGCCCGGACAGGGGGGAATTCTACGAGCAGTACTTC. Translating it yields CASSPDRGEFYEQYF.

The chain is built from TRBV28 and TRBJ1-5; tentative D call: TRBD1 (6 bases). The CDR3 consists of 14 residues. Germline V gene sequence: CDR1 MDHEN, CDR2 SYDVKM. V was clipped by 4 bases and J by 3 bases, with 10 bases between them. CDR3 bases: TGTGCCAGCAGTTGGGGGGGCACCAATCAGCCCCAGCATTTT. This sequence encodes CASSWGGTNQPQHF.

This clone has just one count. The chain employs TRBV6-5 and TRBJ2-5; tentative D call: TRBD1 (5 bases). The CDR3 is made up of 16 amino acids. The V gene's germline CDR1 is MNHEY and CDR2 SVGAGI. Trimming stripped 0 bases from V and 6 bases from J, with 17 bases between. The CDR3 loop reads CASSYSYRQSGQTQYF. CDR3 sequence (DNA): TGTGCCAGCAGTTACTCGTATAGACAGTCCGGGCAGACCCAGTACTTC.